These 18 T cell receptor beta chains share one sample of origin, sequenced in a study of shared clonotypes between healthy human individuals. Repertoires were generated with immunoSEQ multiplex PCR, while TCRdb's copy carries only in-frame clones and drops some. This table has 800,000 to 1,200,000 clones, about 84% appearing once. The specimen sequenced was memory CD4+ T cells from PBMCs. Subset reported: CD45RA-negative fraction. The receptors were gathered from a man in his late teens or twenties in good health. Some clones in this sample may be carry-over from other donors' samples.

This clone was detected a few times. The sample holds other DNA sequences that translate to the same CDR3. This chain connects TRBV28 to TRBJ1-1; no firm D call. The CDR3 sequence is 10 residues long. The germline V gene encodes CDR1 MDHEN and CDR2 SYDVKM. The V gene lost 5 bases and the J gene lost 6 bases, with 4 bases spanning the gap. The CDR3 sequence: CASSRAEAFF. The CDR3 DNA sequence: TGTGCCAGCAGTAGGGCTGAAGCTTTCTTT. Based on the CDR3 plus reference TRBV28 and TRBJ1-1, the full variable domain is DVKVTQSSRYLVKRTGEKVFLECVQDMDHENMFWYRQDPGLGLRLIYFSYDVKMKEKGDIPEGYSVSREKKERFSLILESASTNQTSMYLCASSRAEAFFGQGTRLTVV.

The rearrangement joins TRBV4-2 to TRBJ2-1; D is uncertain. Germline V gene data show CDR1 as LGHNA and CDR2 as YNFKEQ. The CDR3 is 13 amino acids. Trimming left V 5 bases short and J 8 bases short, with 13 bases between. CDR3 region: CASSVRSSHEQFF. The CDR3 region has the DNA TGTGCCAGCAGCGTTCGATCCAGCCATGAGCAGTTCTTC.

Points on this clone: Other DNA sequences in the same sample also yield this CDR3. The genes are TRBV5-6 and TRBJ2-1; tentatively, D is TRBD2 (5 bases). CDR3 length: 15 amino acids. Germline V CDR1 and CDR2: SGHDT, YYEEEE. The V end lost 4 bases, the J end lost 0 bases, and 11 bases lay between the germline ends. The CDR3 sequence is CASSGRGGSYNEQFF. The CDR3 region has the DNA TGTGCCAGCAGCGGCCGGGGTGGCTCCTACAATGAGCAGTTCTTC.

V gene TRBV4-2 combines with J gene TRBJ1-3; TRBD1 agrees at 9 bases. With 0 bases clipped from V and 3 bases from J, the junction kept 6 bases outside the gene matches. The CDR3 consists of 17 residues. Per the germline V gene, CDR1 is LGHNA and CDR2 is YNFKEQ. For the CDR3, the DNA is TGTGCCAGCAGCCAAGAACTACAGGGGGCTGTTGGAAACACCATATATTTT. Protein sequence: CASSQELQGAVGNTIYF.

V is TRBV2 and J is TRBJ1-1; D possibly corresponds to TRBD1 (6 bases). The V end lost 8 bases, the J end lost 1 base, and 32 bases lay between the germline ends. Germline CDR1 and CDR2: SNHLY and FYNNEI. The CDR3 totals 20 residues. For the CDR3, the DNA is TGTGCCAGCCGCCCGGAGAGTTTCTCCGGGGGCGGGCGCAGGAACACTGAAGCTTTCTTT. The encoded protein is CASRPESFSGGGRRNTEAFF.

A note on this clone: A far larger clone is a single base away, which makes a read error likely. The sample contains more than one DNA sequence encoding this CDR3. This chain links TRBV6-6 with TRBJ2-7; the match to TRBD1 covers 11 bases. The V gene's germline CDR1 is MNHNY and CDR2 SVGAGI (reference sequence). There are 14 residues in the CDR3. J gave up 3 bases and V 4 bases, and 2 bases lay outside the gene matches. The CDR3 region is CASSSGTGGYEQYF. The CDR3 DNA is TGTGCCAGCAGTTCCGGGACAGGGGGCTACGAGCAGTACTTC.

This clone was detected only once. CDR3 sequence reads: CASSNQGADEQFF. CDR3 coding DNA: TGTGCCAGCAGCAACCAGGGGGCGGATGAGCAGTTCTTC. The J gene is TRBJ2-1, the V gene TRBV7-3; 8 bases fit TRBD1. Losses at the gene ends were 5 bases for V and 8 bases for J; bases not matched to a gene: 5. This CDR3 has 13 residues. The germline CDR1 and CDR2 sequences are SGHTA and FQGTGA.

The chain couples TRBV2 to TRBJ1-3, with D perhaps matching TRBD1 (5 bases). The CDR3 is 15 amino acids. CDR1 is SNHLY and CDR2 is FYNNEI in the germline V gene. Trimming stripped 5 bases from V and 0 bases from J, with 11 bases between. DNA of the CDR3: TGTGCCAGCAGTCGGACATCGTTCTCTGGAAACACCATATATTTT. Encoded protein: CASSRTSFSGNTIYF. The variable domain in full, completed from reference TRBV2 and TRBJ1-3, reads EPEVTQTPSHQVTQMGQEVILRCVPISNHLYFYWYRQILGQKVEFLVSFYNNEISEKSEIFDDQFSVERPDGSNFTLKIRSTKLEDSAMYFCASSRTSFSGNTIYFGEGSWLTVV.

This clone was detected only once. The chain is built from TRBV5-5 and TRBJ2-7; weak D call: TRBD2 (5 bases). Between the trimmed V and J ends, which lost 0 bases and 7 bases, there was a span of 14 bases. Looked up from germline, CDR1 is SGHKS and CDR2 is YYEKEE (reference sequence). The CDR3 totals 14 residues. CDR3 bases: TGTGCCAGCAGCTTGGAAGCGGCTGATCGAGAGCAGTACTTC. Amino acid sequence: CASSLEAADREQYF.

The rearrangement links TRBV6-5 to TRBJ1-4; D gene uncertain. There are 15 residues in the CDR3. Germline assignment: CDR1 MNHEY and CDR2 SVGAGI. V was pared by 6 bases and J by 1 base, with 12 bases between. This CDR3 is CASRPTIRTNEKLFF. Here the CDR3 DNA reads TGTGCCAGCAGGCCCACCATACGAACTAATGAAAAACTGTTTTTT.

Points on this clone: The sample has other DNA sequences that encode this CDR3 too. V and J are TRBV6-1 and TRBJ2-7; TRBD2 matches 9 bases. The CDR3 contains 14 residues. Germline V gene data show CDR1 as MNHNS and CDR2 as SASEGT. With V trimmed by 2 bases and J by 3 bases, 2 bases remained unmatched. The CDR3 region is CASSELAGSYEQYF. The CDR3 bases are TGTGCCAGCAGTGAACTAGCGGGAAGCTACGAGCAGTACTTC.

The V call is TRBV5-5, the J call TRBJ1-1; no reliable D call. V was shortened by 1 base and J by 1 base, with 5 bases between the two germline ends. Germline loops: CDR1 SGHKS, CDR2 YYEKEE (reference sequence). The CDR3 covers 13 residues. CDR3 amino acids: CASSLWSNTEAFF. In nucleotides, the CDR3 is TGTGCCAGCAGCTTGTGGTCGAACACTGAAGCTTTCTTT.

The gene calls are TRBV20-1 and TRBJ2-1; the D is unclear. Germline V gene data show CDR1 as DFQATT and CDR2 as SNEGSKA (reference sequence). Trimming pared 3 bases from V and 8 bases from J, leaving 8 bases between. The CDR3 contains 11 residues. The CDR3 coding sequence is TGCAGTGCTAGGAGGTCGGATGAGCAGTTCTTC. It yields the protein CSARRSDEQFF.

This sequence joins TRBV5-1 and TRBJ2-3; 10 bases map to TRBD1. The germline V gene has CDR1 SGHRS and CDR2 YFSETQ. CDR3 length: 15 amino acids. J lost 5 bases, V lost 2 bases, and 5 bases had no gene match. CDR3 in amino acids: CASSFRGTGEDTQYF. Written as DNA, the CDR3 is TGCGCCAGCAGCTTTCGCGGGACAGGGGAAGATACGCAGTATTTT.

The chain joins TRBV6-5 to TRBJ1-4; possible D gene TRBD1, 5 bases. The germline gives CDR1 MNHEY, CDR2 SVGAGI. This CDR3 is built from 13 residues. Trimming took off 5 bases at V and 10 bases at J, with 14 bases between the two ends. CDR3 in DNA: TGTGCCAGCAGTCAGCGGGACTCAGGAAAACTGTTTTTT. It is translated as CASSQRDSGKLFF.

This chain links TRBV5-8 with TRBJ1-4; no clear D gene. There are 12 residues in the CDR3. CDR1 is SGHTS, CDR2 YDEGEE, per germline. The ends were cut back, 7 bases at V and 3 bases at J, with 7 bases in the middle. This chain's CDR3 is CASGKPNEKLFF. CDR3 nucleotide sequence: TGTGCCAGCGGGAAGCCTAATGAAAAACTGTTTTTT.

This clone was seen a single time. This chain joins TRBV5-1 and TRBJ2-3; D unclear. The germline V gene encodes CDR1 SGHRS and CDR2 YFSETQ. Trimming cost V 7 bases and J 1 base, with 16 bases left between them. This CDR3 has 15 residues. The CDR3 bases are TGCGCCAGCCAAGGACCCTCTGGGGGCACAGATACGCAGTATTTT. Protein sequence: CASQGPSGGTDTQYF.

The rearrangement links TRBV28 to TRBJ1-2; 10 bases align to TRBD1. The CDR3 spans 13 residues. Germline loops: CDR1 MDHEN, CDR2 SYDVKM. The trim removed 8 bases at V and 8 bases at J, leaving 8 bases unmatched. The CDR3 spells CASFLTGGKGYTF. Written as DNA, the CDR3 is TGTGCCAGCTTTTTGACAGGGGGCAAAGGCTACACCTTC.